Below, 31 T cell receptor beta chains from the same sample are listed, as sequenced in a study of CD8 T cells in ankylosing spondylitis. Study-wide results and caveats: Eight highly homologous variants formed a TCR beta motif that appeared characteristic of ankylosing spondylitis blood.

TCRdb used MiXCR to reprocess the 5' RACE reads, holding one entry per CDR3 protein. This sample has approximately 400,000 distinct CDR3 sequences, with 17% found just once. No antigens are known for them. Sequencing was done on a sample of blood, either unsorted or a sorted T cell fraction (not recorded which). These receptors all come from a male donor with ankylosing spondylitis.

This clonotype has at least ten counts. V usage is TRBV20-1 and J usage is TRBJ1-5; 7 bases are a match to TRBD1. V dropped 4 bases and J dropped 7; count of bases not matched to a gene: 1. The germline V gene encodes CDR1 DFQATT and CDR2 SNEGSKA (reference sequence). This CDR3 comprises 11 residues. CDR3 in amino acids: CSATGGQPQHF. Here the CDR3 DNA reads TGCAGTGCTACAGGGGGACAGCCCCAGCATTTT.

This clonotype has a count of ten or more. This rearrangement joins TRBV29-1 to TRBJ2-3; D is perhaps TRBD2 (5 bases). This CDR3 has 12 residues. Trimming took 3 bases from V and 2 from J, leaving 6 bases between them. Germline V gene sequence: CDR1 SQVTM, CDR2 ANQGSEA. Here the CDR3 reads CSVEGDTDTQYF. As DNA, the CDR3 is TGCAGCGTTGAGGGAGACACAGATACGCAGTATTTT.

This clonotype was observed a few times. The genes are TRBV2 and TRBJ1-2, with 9 bases lining up with TRBD1. V gave up 4 bases and J gave up 9 bases; unmatched junction bases: 6. The CDR3 extends over 13 amino acids. Looked up from germline, CDR1 is SNHLY and CDR2 is FYNNEI. The CDR3 DNA reads as TGTGCCAGCAGTGCGGGGGACAGGGAAAGCTACACCTTC. Amino acids: CASSAGDRESYTF.

This clonotype was seen only a few times. This chain connects TRBV25-1 to TRBJ1-1; possibly TRBD1 for D (5 bases). CDR1 is MGHDK and CDR2 is SYGVNS in the germline V gene. Trimming pared 4 bases from V and 1 base from J, leaving 13 bases between. The CDR3 has 15 amino acids. CDR3 in DNA: TGTGCCAGCAGTGCCCGGGAGAGGGGGAACACTGAAGCTTTCTTT. Amino acids: CASSARERGNTEAFF.

This clonotype has more than one count but fewer than ten. V is TRBV9 and J is TRBJ2-3; D is ambiguous. This CDR3 is built from 13 residues. CDR1 SGDLS and CDR2 YYNGEE come from the germline V gene. The germline V and J ends were trimmed by 3 bases and 0 bases, with 5 bases remaining between them. CDR3 in amino acids: CASSASSTDTQYF. DNA of the CDR3: TGTGCCAGCAGCGCCTCTAGCACAGATACGCAGTATTTT.

This clonotype was seen at least ten times. J is TRBJ2-1 and V is TRBV4-2, with a tentative D call TRBD1 (6 bases). V shed 1 base and J shed 5 bases, with 12 bases lying between them. This CDR3 comprises 15 residues. Germline CDR1 reads LGHNA; CDR2 reads YNFKEQ. The CDR3 DNA reads as TGTGCCAGCAGCCAAGTAAGCCAGGGGAACAATGAGCAGTTCTTC. It translates to CASSQVSQGNNEQFF.

V and J are TRBV7-9 and TRBJ1-1; TRBD1 is a possible D gene (5 bases). The germline V gene has CDR1 SEHNR and CDR2 FQNEAQ (reference sequence). V dropped 4 bases and J dropped 0 bases, with 9 bases sitting between them. This CDR3 is 14 amino acids long. The CDR3 here is CASSYGALNTEAFF. Here the CDR3 DNA reads TGTGCCAGCAGCTACGGGGCTCTGAACACTGAAGCTTTCTTT.

The CDR3 sequence is CASSLVFMVGASSSYEQYF. The CDR3 bases are TGCGCCAGCAGCTTGGTATTTATGGTGGGCGCCAGTAGCTCCTACGAGCAGTACTTC. The chain joins TRBV5-1 to TRBJ2-7; no firm D call. CDR3 length equals 19 residues. Germline CDR1 reads SGHRS; CDR2 reads YFSETQ. Trimming took off 0 bases at V and 0 bases at J, with 22 bases between the two ends.

In its sample, this clonotype was seen a few times. The genes are TRBV28 and TRBJ2-2, with TRBD1 matching over 7 bases. The CDR3 has 15 amino acids. From germline, CDR1 is MDHEN and CDR2 SYDVKM. After removal of 4 bases from V and 3 bases from J, the junction contained 5 bases not matched to a gene. The CDR3 region has the DNA TGTGCCAGCAGTTCACCGGGACAGCACACCGGGGAGCTGTTTTTT. The encoded protein is CASSSPGQHTGELFF.

V gene TRBV29-1 combines with J gene TRBJ2-1, with TRBD2 matching 9 bases. Germline V lookup: CDR1 SQVTM, CDR2 ANQGSEA. The length of the CDR3 is 17 residues. With 2 bases clipped from V and 5 bases from J, the junction kept 13 bases outside the gene matches. CDR3 DNA sequence: TGCAGCGTTGAAAGGGCCGGTGCTAGCGGGGCTCACAATGAGCAGTTCTTC. Translating it yields CSVERAGASGAHNEQFF.

The gene calls are TRBV5-1 and TRBJ2-7, with 8 bases that match TRBD1. Trimming cost V 4 bases and J 4 bases; bases outside gene matches: 7. The CDR3 extends over 14 amino acids. Germline V lookup: CDR1 SGHRS, CDR2 YFSETQ. The CDR3 spells CASSAGDRLYEQYF. In DNA form, the CDR3 reads TGCGCCAGCAGCGCAGGGGACAGGCTTTACGAGCAGTACTTC.

This clonotype was seen just once. J is TRBJ2-7 and V is TRBV5-5, with D tentatively TRBD1 or TRBD2 (5 bases each). The germline V gene encodes CDR1 SGHKS and CDR2 YYEKEE (reference sequence). The ends were cut back, 1 base at V and 2 bases at J, with 10 bases in the middle. The CDR3 spans 14 residues. This chain's CDR3 is CASSLMGVAYEQYF. Here the CDR3 DNA reads TGTGCCAGCAGCTTGATGGGGGTGGCCTACGAGCAGTACTTC.

The CDR3 protein is CASSYSTSGVQETQYF. In DNA form, the CDR3 reads TGTGCCAGCAGTTACTCTACTAGCGGGGTCCAAGAGACCCAGTACTTC. The V gene is TRBV6-5, the J gene TRBJ2-5, with TRBD2 matching over 10 bases. Trimming at V came to 0 bases and at J to 1 base, leaving 2 bases not matched to a gene. CDR3 length: 16 amino acids. The V gene's germline CDR1 is MNHEY and CDR2 SVGAGI.

CDR3: CASSLTNANTGELFF. As DNA, the CDR3 is TGTGCCAGCAGCTTAACCAACGCGAACACCGGGGAGCTGTTTTTT. V is TRBV11-2 and J is TRBJ2-2; D unresolved. This CDR3 comprises 15 residues. Between the trimmed V and J ends, which lost 2 bases and 0 bases, there was a span of 7 bases. In germline, CDR1 is SGHAT, CDR2 FQNNGV.

The chain recombines TRBV15 with TRBJ2-4; 8 bases are shared with TRBD2. The CDR3 covers 16 residues. CDR1 LNHNV and CDR2 YYDKDF come from the germline V gene (reference sequence). Trimming removed 1 base from V and 5 bases from J; junction bases left unmatched: 7. The CDR3 here is CATSRARGGPENIQYF. As DNA, the CDR3 is TGTGCCACCAGCAGAGCCCGGGGGGGCCCGGAAAACATTCAGTACTTC.

There are a few counts of this clonotype. This chain connects TRBV7-8 to TRBJ2-1, with 7 bases lining up with TRBD1. Trimming at V came to 0 bases and at J to 0 bases, leaving 5 bases not matched to a gene. Germline-derived CDR1 and CDR2 are SGHVS and FQNEAQ. The CDR3 is 17 amino acids. The chain's CDR3 is CASSLALRTGSYNEQFF. DNA for the CDR3: TGTGCCAGCAGCTTAGCGCTGAGGACAGGCTCCTACAATGAGCAGTTCTTC.

This clonotype has a handful of counts. This rearrangement joins TRBV7-9 to TRBJ2-5; D may be TRBD2 (6 bases). CDR1 and CDR2 (germline): SEHNR, FQNEAQ (reference sequence). Trimming left V 3 bases short and J 5 bases short, with 13 bases between. The CDR3 spans 14 residues. The CDR3 reads CASSLGGLAETQYF. The DNA of the CDR3 is TGTGCCAGCAGCTTGGGTGGGCTAGCGGAGACCCAGTACTTC.

The V gene is TRBV20-1, the J gene TRBJ1-5, with 8 positions matching TRBD1. Germline CDR1 is DFQATT and CDR2 is SNEGSKA (reference sequence). The CDR3 consists of 16 residues. The trim removed 3 bases at V and 2 bases at J, leaving 9 bases unmatched. CDR3 residues: CSARVDRGGGNQPQHF. Here the CDR3 DNA reads TGCAGTGCTAGGGTCGACAGGGGAGGAGGCAATCAGCCCCAGCATTTT.

This clonotype occurred a few times. The V gene is TRBV15, the J gene TRBJ1-6, with D unclear. Germline CDR1 is LNHNV and CDR2 is YYDKDF (reference sequence). Trimming cost V 8 bases and J 9 bases, with 14 bases left between them. The length of the CDR3 is 13 residues. As DNA, the CDR3 is TGTGCCACCTGGGCGGGATCTGGTTCACCCCTCCACTTT. Its translation: CATWAGSGSPLHF.

V gene TRBV18 combines with J gene TRBJ1-5; TRBD1 is a possible D gene (5 bases). The CDR3 sequence is 16 residues long. Germline CDR1 and CDR2: KGHSH and LQKENI. V lost 2 bases and J 4 bases, leaving 15 bases between the germline ends. CDR3 DNA sequence: TGTGCCAGCTCACCAGGACCCCCAGGGACGAATCAGCCCCAGCATTTT. Translation: CASSPGPPGTNQPQHF.

There are a few counts of this clonotype. The J gene is TRBJ1-3, the V gene TRBV29-1; D call uncertain. The V gene's germline CDR1 is SQVTM and CDR2 ANQGSEA. The CDR3 has 12 amino acids. Trimming left V 3 bases short and J 3 bases short, with 6 bases between. CDR3 DNA: TGCAGCGTTGAGGAGGGTGGAAACACCATATATTTT. It yields the protein CSVEEGGNTIYF. Drawing the rest from reference TRBV29-1 and TRBJ1-3, the complete variable domain is SAVISQKPSRDICQRGTSLTIQCQVDSQVTMMFWYRQQPGQSLTLIATANQGSEATYESGFVIDKFPISRPNLTFSTLTVSNMSPEDSSIYLCSVEEGGNTIYFGEGSWLTVV.

This clonotype appeared a few times. The CDR3, as DNA: TGCAGTGCTAGAGCCCCTCGAGGGTTCACTGAAGCTTTCTTT. It is translated as CSARAPRGFTEAFF. The J gene is TRBJ1-1, the V gene TRBV20-1; D is undetermined. Trimming left V 1 base short and J 4 bases short, with 13 bases between. Looked up from germline, CDR1 is DFQATT and CDR2 is SNEGSKA (reference sequence). This CDR3 contains 14 residues.

The chain has TRBV19 and TRBJ1-5; D might be TRBD1 (6 bases). CDR1 and CDR2 from the germline V gene are LNHDA and SQIVND (reference sequence). CDR3 length equals 14 residues. V lost 2 bases and J 4 bases, leaving 9 bases between the germline ends. The CDR3 is CASSIRTANQPQHF. CDR3 sequence (DNA): TGTGCCAGTAGTATAAGGACAGCGAATCAGCCCCAGCATTTT.

This clonotype was detected ten times or more. The junction differs from germline at one of its ends, possibly a read error. The J gene is TRBJ2-3, the V gene TRBV29-1; D not resolved. Germline values: CDR1 SQVTM, CDR2 ANQGSEA. This CDR3 spans 11 amino acids. The CDR3 loop is CSVAPTYTQYF. CDR3 DNA: TGCAGCGTTGCCCCCACATATACGCAGTATTTT.

This clonotype appeared a few times. V gene TRBV29-1 combines with J gene TRBJ2-7; D is ambiguous. The CDR3 sequence is 13 residues long. Trimming cost V 1 base and J 1 base, with 8 bases left between them. CDR1 is SQVTM, CDR2 ANQGSEA, per germline. The CDR3 DNA reads TGCAGCGTTGAAGTCACACAGTCCTACGAGCAGTACTTC. It encodes CSVEVTQSYEQYF.

The sample holds many counts of this clonotype. The gene calls are TRBV5-1 and TRBJ1-6; a weak D match, TRBD1 (5 bases). The V gene's germline CDR1 is SGHRS and CDR2 YFSETQ. V lost 2 bases and J lost 0, with 15 bases in between. The CDR3 has 18 residues. CDR3 amino acids: CASSFTGTASSYNSPLHF. The CDR3 nucleotides read TGCGCCAGCAGCTTTACCGGGACTGCCAGCTCCTATAATTCACCCCTCCACTTT.

This clonotype has only a few counts. The chain uses TRBV5-1 and TRBJ1-1; weak D call: TRBD1 (6 bases). Germline V gene data show CDR1 as SGHRS and CDR2 as YFSETQ. The CDR3 is 15 amino acids. Trimming shortened V by 2 bases and J by 6 bases, and 17 bases separated the two germline ends. As DNA, the CDR3 is TGCGCCAGCAGCTTTTCAGGGGCGGGGGTACCTGAAGCTTTCTTT. Its protein product is CASSFSGAGVPEAFF. The complete variable domain, with remaining parts taken from reference TRBV5-1 and TRBJ1-1, reads KAGVTQTPRYLIKTRGQQVTLSCSPISGHRSVSWYQQTPGQGLQFLFEYFSETQRNKGNFPGRFSGRQFSNSRSEMNVSTLELGDSALYLCASSFSGAGVPEAFFGQGTRLTVV.

The chain couples TRBV20-1 to TRBJ2-7, with 10 bases fitting TRBD1. Germline V gene data show CDR1 as DFQATT and CDR2 as SNEGSKA (reference sequence). This CDR3 region has 15 residues. The trim removed 2 bases at V and 3 bases at J, leaving 7 bases unmatched. The CDR3 sequence is CSARHPGQGFYEQYF. The CDR3 nucleotides are TGCAGTGCTAGACATCCGGGACAGGGGTTCTACGAGCAGTACTTC.

This clonotype appeared a few times. The V and J genes are TRBV3-1 and TRBJ1-1, with 7 bases identical to TRBD1. The germline V gene has CDR1 LGHDT and CDR2 YNNKEL (reference sequence). The CDR3 consists of 18 residues. V gave up 0 bases and J gave up 5 bases; unmatched junction bases: 15. The CDR3 nucleotides are TGTGCCAGCAGCCAAGAAGTAGGAACAGGGGTTGGGGGGACTGAAGCTTTCTTT. This encodes CASSQEVGTGVGGTEAFF. The variable domain in full, with the rest retrieved from reference TRBV3-1 and TRBJ1-1, is DTAVSQTPKYLVTQMGNDKSIKCEQNLGHDTMYWYKQDSKKFLKIMFSYNNKELIINETVPNRFSPKSPDKAHLNLHINSLELGDSAVYFCASSQEVGTGVGGTEAFFGQGTRLTVV.

This clonotype was recorded a few times. The genes are TRBV19 and TRBJ1-2; tentative D call: TRBD1 (6 bases). This CDR3 comprises 13 residues. V dropped 7 bases and J dropped 4 bases, with 13 bases sitting between them. Per germline, CDR1 LNHDA and CDR2 SQIVND (reference sequence). The CDR3 protein is CASTPGQAYGYTF. The CDR3 DNA follows: TGTGCCAGTACCCCGGGACAAGCCTATGGCTACACCTTC.

The chain couples TRBV7-2 to TRBJ2-2, with 12 bases fitting TRBD2. V shed 5 bases and J 7 bases; nucleotides not matched to a gene: 8. Per the germline V gene, CDR1 is SGHTA and CDR2 is FQGNSA. CDR3 length: 16 amino acids. The CDR3 reads CASSLGLAGRFGELFF. The CDR3 DNA reads as TGTGCCAGCAGCCTAGGACTAGCGGGGAGGTTCGGGGAGCTGTTTTTT.